Listed here are 23 T cell receptor beta chains from one sample, sequenced in a study of early T cells in non-severe SARS-CoV-2 infection. Via MiXCR, TCRdb re-called the 5' RACE reads, giving one row per CDR3 protein. Among around 50,000 distinct CDR3 sequences, 9.5% to 15% were seen once, and the ten largest hold over 3%. The sample comprised whole blood. These receptors were taken from an adult who was a healthcare worker with PCR-confirmed SARS-CoV-2 infection or an uninfected control (not recorded which).

This clonotype was found many times. The genes are TRBV18 and TRBJ2-5, with D maybe TRBD1 (5 bases). The V gene's germline CDR1 is KGHSH and CDR2 LQKENI. The CDR3 length is 13 residues. V gave up 4 bases and J gave up 2 bases, with 8 bases separating them. The CDR3 region is CASSRGEQETQYF. Here the CDR3 DNA reads TGTGCCAGCTCACGGGGCGAGCAAGAGACCCAGTACTTC.

The J gene is TRBJ1-2, the V gene TRBV28, with D possibly matching TRBD1 (6 bases). V was pared by 6 bases and J by 6 bases, with 17 bases between. This CDR3 spans 14 amino acids. Germline CDR1 MDHEN, CDR2 SYDVKM. The CDR3 sequence: CASSYTGKRDGYTF. CDR3 in DNA: TGTGCCAGCAGCTATACAGGGAAACGTGATGGCTACACCTTC.

This clonotype has at least ten counts. The chain combines TRBV27 with TRBJ1-2; tentative D call: TRBD1 (6 bases). Germline V gene data show CDR1 as MNHEY and CDR2 as SMNVEV (reference sequence). Trimming left V 7 bases short and J 4 bases short, with 25 bases between. This CDR3 spans 17 amino acids. The CDR3 DNA reads TGTGCCAGCATGAGCCCCAGGGGAGGCATTCGCTCCTATGGCTACACCTTC. Translating gives CASMSPRGGIRSYGYTF.

The chain couples TRBV20-1 to TRBJ2-7; a possible D gene is TRBD2 (5 bases). Trimming removed 0 bases at V and 0 bases at J, with 12 bases between. Germline V gene data show CDR1 as DFQATT and CDR2 as SNEGSKA (reference sequence). The CDR3 is 15 amino acids. The CDR3 bases are TGCAGTGCTAGAGATATGACTACCTCCTCCTACGAGCAGTACTTC. Its protein product is CSARDMTTSSYEQYF.

In DNA, the CDR3 is TGTGCAAGTCGCTTAAAGCGATTGGGGCCCCAGCATTTT. It translates to CASRLKRLGPQHF. This chain links TRBV12-2 with TRBJ1-5. TRBV12-2 is assigned pseudogene status. The CDR3 sequence is 13 residues long.

This clonotype came up a few times. The V call is TRBV7-2, the J call TRBJ2-2; the D is unclear. This CDR3 region has 14 residues. From germline, CDR1 is SGHTA and CDR2 FQGNSA. V was shortened by 3 bases and J by 1 base, with 6 bases between the two germline ends. The CDR3 sequence is CASSFPLNTGELFF. In DNA, the CDR3 is TGTGCCAGCAGCTTTCCGCTGAACACCGGGGAGCTGTTTTTT. Supplemented by reference TRBV7-2 and TRBJ2-2, the full variable domain reads GAGVSQSPSNKVTEKGKDVELRCDPISGHTALYWYRQSLGQGLEFLIYFQGNSAPDKSGLPSDRFSAERTGGSVSTLTIQRTQQEDSAVYLCASSFPLNTGELFFGEGSRLTVL.

V gene TRBV20-1 combines with J gene TRBJ2-7; a possible D gene is TRBD2 (7 bases). The germline CDR1 and CDR2 sequences are DFQATT and SNEGSKA (reference sequence). V lost 5 bases to trimming and J lost 0 bases, with 14 bases between them. CDR3 size: 14 residues. CDR3: CSAQRGGYSYEQYF. For the CDR3, the DNA is TGCAGTGCTCAAAGGGGGGGCTACTCCTACGAGCAGTACTTC.

This clonotype was seen ten or more times. V and J are TRBV7-9 and TRBJ2-1, with 8 bases identical to TRBD1. V was clipped by 2 bases and J by 5 bases; unmatched bases: 5. In germline, CDR1 is SEHNR, CDR2 FQNEAQ (reference sequence). CDR3 size: 15 residues. CDR3 nucleotide sequence: TGTGCCAGCAGCTTACAGGGGGCGGGAAACAATGAGCAGTTCTTC. It encodes CASSLQGAGNNEQFF.

The rearrangement joins TRBV11-2 to TRBJ1-6; D is uncertain. Trimming cost V 2 bases and J 2 bases, with 10 bases left between them. Germline CDR1 and CDR2: SGHAT and FQNNGV. CDR3 size: 16 residues. CDR3 DNA: TGTGCCAGCAGCTTACAAGCGGTAGCCTATAATTCACCCCTCCACTTT. Translated: CASSLQAVAYNSPLHF.

A few counts support this clonotype. The chain employs TRBV7-9 and TRBJ1-1; no clear D gene. CDR3 length: 12 residues. Germline CDR1 is SEHNR and CDR2 is FQNEAQ (reference sequence). V was trimmed by 4 bases and J by 6 bases, leaving 9 bases between them. CDR3 sequence reads: CASSSLAPEAFF. The CDR3 bases are TGTGCCAGCAGCTCCCTCGCGCCTGAAGCTTTCTTT.

This clonotype occurred many times. J is TRBJ2-7 and V is TRBV4-1, with 10 nucleotides matching TRBD2. The CDR3 spans 16 residues. Germline V gene lookup returns CDR1 MGHRA and CDR2 YSYEKL. V shed 0 bases and J 1 base; nucleotides not matched to a gene: 3. The CDR3 region has the DNA TGCGCCAGCAGCCAAGAAAGGACTAGCGGATCCTACGAGCAGTACTTC. This translates into CASSQERTSGSYEQYF.

The CDR3 coding sequence is TGTGCCAGCCGCGAAGGGACCGAGCAGTACTTC. As protein: CASREGTEQYF. This sequence joins TRBV2 and TRBJ2-7; D possibly matches TRBD1 or TRBD2 (5 bases each). Germline lookup yields CDR1 SNHLY and CDR2 FYNNEI. Trimming cost V 8 bases and J 6 bases, with 11 bases left between them. This CDR3 has 11 residues.

The chain recombines TRBV28 with TRBJ2-3; 14 bases agree with TRBD2. Germline V CDR1 and CDR2: MDHEN, SYDVKM. V shed 4 bases and J 6 bases; nucleotides not matched to a gene: 9. This CDR3 spans 17 amino acids. The CDR3 DNA reads as TGTGCCAGCAGTTCCGGGACTAGCGGGAGAGGGACGGATACGCAGTATTTT. Its protein is CASSSGTSGRGTDTQYF.

This chain connects TRBV7-7 to TRBJ2-2, with 15 bases aligning to TRBD2. Germline V CDR1 and CDR2: SSHAT, FNYEAQ (reference sequence). This CDR3 spans 16 amino acids. The junction had 2 bases not matched to a gene; V was cut back by 4 bases and J by 5 bases. The CDR3 nucleotides read TGTGCCAGCAGCTACGGACTAGCGGGAGGGACCGGGGAGCTGTTTTTT. This sequence encodes CASSYGLAGGTGELFF. The full variable domain, completed using reference TRBV7-7 and TRBJ2-2, is GAGVSQSPRYKVTKRGQDVTLRCDPISSHATLYWYQQALGQGPEFLTYFNYEAQPDKSGLPSDRFSAERPEGSISTLTIQRTEQRDSAMYRCASSYGLAGGTGELFFGEGSRLTVL.

The chain links TRBV6-2 or TRBV6-3 to TRBJ1-1; the D gene is possibly TRBD1 (5 bases). The CDR3 has 11 amino acids. V gave up 10 bases and J gave up 5 bases, with 11 bases separating them. CDR1 and CDR2 from the germline V gene are MNHEY and SVGEGT. The CDR3 DNA reads as TGTGCCACTTGGGGGAGGACTGAAGCTTTCTTT. It encodes CATWGRTEAFF.

This clonotype was seen a few times. The V and J genes are TRBV9 and TRBJ1-5; 8 bases map to TRBD1. The junction had 3 bases not matched to a gene; V was cut back by 2 bases and J by 5 bases. CDR1 is SGDLS, CDR2 YYNGEE, per germline. This CDR3 spans 14 amino acids. The CDR3 here is CASSVTGDYQPQHF. CDR3 DNA sequence: TGTGCCAGCAGCGTGACAGGGGATTATCAGCCCCAGCATTTT. The full variable domain, with the rest looked up from reference TRBV9 and TRBJ1-5, is DSGVTQTPKHLITATGQRVTLRCSPRSGDLSVYWYQQSLDQGLQFLIQYYNGEERAKGNILERFSAQQFPDLHSELNLSSLELGDSALYFCASSVTGDYQPQHFGDGTRLSIL.

Ten or more counts support this clonotype. The chain employs TRBV20-1 and TRBJ1-2; 7 nucleotides align to TRBD1. V lost 3 bases and J lost 2; bases outside the gene matches: 3. The CDR3 extends over 13 amino acids. The germline CDR1 and CDR2 sequences are DFQATT and SNEGSKA (reference sequence). CDR3 region: CSASRGGNYGYTF. The CDR3 region has the DNA TGCAGTGCTAGCCGAGGGGGCAACTATGGCTACACCTTC.

This rearrangement joins TRBV5-1 to TRBJ2-5; 8 bases are shared with TRBD2. The CDR3 length is 14 residues. Germline values: CDR1 SGHRS, CDR2 YFSETQ. Trimming removed 0 bases from V and 4 bases from J; junction bases left unmatched: 2. Here the CDR3 DNA reads TGCGCCAGCAGCTTGGGGACTAGCAGAGAGACCCAGTACTTC. Its protein is CASSLGTSRETQYF.

This clonotype has ten or more counts. The J gene is TRBJ2-1, the V gene TRBV18; D remains ambiguous. The germline V gene encodes CDR1 KGHSH and CDR2 LQKENI. CDR3 length equals 14 residues. The V gene lost 3 bases and the J gene lost 3 bases, with 9 bases spanning the gap. In DNA form, the CDR3 reads TGTGCCAGCTCACCTACACGATACTACAATGAGCAGTTCTTC. Amino acids: CASSPTRYYNEQFF.

This clonotype was counted many times. The chain carries TRBV7-9 and TRBJ2-3, with 13 bases aligning to TRBD2. CDR1 SEHNR and CDR2 FQNEAQ come from the germline V gene (reference sequence). J gave up 4 bases and V 4 bases, and 8 bases lay outside the gene matches. CDR3 length equals 17 residues. The chain's CDR3 is CASSSRTSGSGSDTQYF. The CDR3 bases are TGTGCCAGCAGCTCACGGACTAGCGGGAGTGGGTCAGATACGCAGTATTTT.

This clonotype is medium-sized within its sample. The chain links TRBV29-1 to TRBJ2-1; a weak D match, TRBD2 (5 bases). Deletions cut 3 bases from V and 2 bases from J, with 14 bases between. This CDR3 spans 15 amino acids. Per the germline V gene, CDR1 is SQVTM and CDR2 is ANQGSEA. The CDR3 sequence: CSVDEGGGPYNEQFF. The CDR3 coding sequence is TGCAGCGTTGACGAAGGAGGTGGGCCCTACAATGAGCAGTTCTTC.

This clonotype has at least ten counts. The rearrangement uses TRBV9 and TRBJ2-1; D gene ambiguous. CDR1 and CDR2 (germline): SGDLS, YYNGEE. Between the trimmed V and J ends, which lost 0 bases and 10 bases, there was a span of 14 bases. The CDR3 consists of 14 residues. CDR3 sequence (DNA): TGTGCCAGCAGCGTAGGCGAACTACCTAGAGAGCAGTTCTTC. This encodes CASSVGELPREQFF.

The CDR3 is CASSLTGGGTEAFF. The CDR3, as DNA: TGTGCCAGCAGCTTAACAGGGGGCGGCACTGAAGCTTTCTTT. This chain joins TRBV7-9 and TRBJ1-1; 9 bases line up with TRBD1. Germline V gene sequence: CDR1 SEHNR, CDR2 FQNEAQ (reference sequence). This CDR3 is 14 amino acids long. With 2 bases clipped from V and 4 bases from J, the junction kept 2 bases outside the gene matches. Complete variable domain (other parts from reference TRBV7-9 and TRBJ1-1): DTGVSQNPRHKITKRGQNVTFRCDPISEHNRLYWYRQTLGQGPEFLTYFQNEAQLEKSRLLSDRFSAERPKGSFSTLEIQRTEQGDSAMYLCASSLTGGGTEAFFGQGTRLTVV.